The entry below describes one TCR beta chain. Its matching antigen is unknown. This entry comes from a study of cytomegalovirus exposure and HLA in healthy donors. Study-level results: TCR beta sequences reportedly predicted most subjects' HLA-A and HLA-B alleles accurately.

The V gene's germline CDR1 is MNHEY and CDR2 SMNVEV (reference sequence). CDR3 length: 15 amino acids. Trimming took 3 bases from V and 2 from J; bases not matched to a gene: 2. Healthy individuals who donated bone marrow served as the donors. Use of 60 Vbeta and 13 Jbeta primers characterized the PCR. Original data processing: Counted up in a later analysis, unique TCR beta chains came to some 72 million, with 9.5 million to 13 million shared. Clones were sequenced by immunoSEQ multiplex PCR, and TCRdb holds only the in-frame ones, with some missing. Clonal size and the V and J genes are those of that table, whereas D and trimming came from the DNA. Its table lists 120,000 to 150,000 clones.

The receptor comes from a woman aged 18-29 years in good health and CMV-seronegative. The sample consisted of PBMCs. This chain connects TRBV27 to TRBJ2-1; 9 nucleotides match TRBD2. CDR3 sequence reads: CASSFVAGAYNEQFF. The DNA for the CDR3 is TGTGCCAGCAGTTTTGTAGCGGGAGCCTACAATGAGCAGTTCTTC.